This T cell receptor (beta chain) emerged from a study of human thymus T cells (dated by TCRdb to about 2020). The study in broad terms: TCR alpha and beta repertoires from roughly 8 infant thymus samples and a few related peripheral blood samples were characterized in the study. The cohort included more than 5 male and a couple of female infants, with donor ages spanning 7 to 244 days. Here is what the overall study found, with its caveats: Both the thymic and the peripheral blood repertoires appeared to show biased V and J gene segment usage. According to the related research, thymic TCR repertoires were highly overlapping among unrelated individuals. On average, thymus samples gave around 880,000 unique TCRB clonotypes, whereas blood samples gave around 84,000.

The thymus tissue came from surgical resects taken out during corrective cardiac surgery. In Finland, the donors were immunologically healthy infants who were having open corrective cardiac surgery for congenital heart defects. Thymocytes were freed from the tissue by mechanical means and kept at -70 degrees C as pellets of about 9-33 million cells. A QIAsymphony instrument was used to extract genomic DNA from the frozen cell pellets. Trimming leaves V shorter by 6 bases and J shorter by 7 bases, with the junction holding 2 bases beyond the gene matches. From its cysteine to its phenylalanine, the CDR3 spans 13 amino acids. Only the CDR3 region is kept as DNA, spanning 39 bases read in frame from base 1. Via the germline V gene (reference sequence), CDR1 is LNHDA and CDR2 SQIVND. In regard to this clone: There is no known antigen for this receptor. No much larger clone exists at a distance of one base, and base qualities are not known.

TCRB and TCRAD loci were amplified from a standardized quantity of quality-controlled genomic DNA using the immunoSEQ multiplex PCR assay. The amplicons covered the V(D)J region and were long enough to include the CDR3 and to identify the V and J genes. Amplicon sequencing was performed on an Illumina platform through the commercial immunoSEQ service. As for how the authors treated the data: Primer bias and sequencing errors were corrected using previously described methods, and TCRAD and TCRB definitions followed the IMGT database. Repertoires were analysed with immunoSEQ Analyzer 3.0 and VDJTools, covering basic statistics, V/J segment usage, diversity estimates, rarefaction and pairwise overlap. Diversity was estimated using the Chao1, ChaoE, Efron-Thisted, Shannon and inverse Simpson indices, and was also estimated on datasets down-sampled to the size of the smallest sample. Repertoire overlap used strict matching of CDR3 nucleotide sequence, V gene and J gene, with Jaccard-based multidimensional scaling clustering. TCRdb carries this immuneACCESS record with in-frame sequences only. Its versions omit some clonotypes, under half of them owing to an unresolved V gene in the studies checked, with the rest unexplained. That table furnishes V, J and clone size, whereas the DNA furnished D and trimming. Recorded for this sample are roughly 77,000 clones; 95% of them occurred a single time. The ten largest clones add up to under 0.04% of the sample.

This receptor was taken from a girl under three years old with a congenital heart defect but otherwise immunologically healthy. Sequencing was done on a sample of thymus tissue. This chain joins TRBV19 to TRBJ1-5, and TRBD1 matches 11 of the central bases. CDR3 protein: CASRRTGGQPQHF. The base sequence is TGTGCCAGTAGAAGGACAGGGGGCCAGCCCCAGCATTTT.